The rows below give T cell receptor beta chains drawn from one sample of a study of T-cell memory formation after mild COVID-19. TCRdb itself ran the 5' RACE reads through MiXCR, one entry per CDR3 protein. The sample lists around 300,000 distinct CDR3 sequences, 10% to 15% seen once, with around a fifth in the top ten. The source material was PBMCs or a T cell subset sorted from them (not recorded which). The receptors originated from a man aged 18 to 29 who had mild COVID-19 (a few samples of this study predate the infection). Cell type and time point are not known. CDR3s include the opening cysteine and the closing phenylalanine or tryptophan. The D gene is left open where the match is weak.

15	TRBV9	NA	TRBJ2-2	CASSVEGAGTGELFF
14	TRBV6-2/TRBV6-3	NA	TRBJ2-3	CASREKENTDTQYF
13	TRBV28	TRBD1	TRBJ1-1	CASTPGGSTEAFF
15	TRBV12-3/TRBV12-4	NA	TRBJ1-2	CASSFHTVSFYGYTF
15	TRBV6-1	NA	TRBJ2-4	CASGRDFDRNSIQYF
15	TRBV12-3/TRBV12-4	TRBD1	TRBJ2-4	CASSPQTGGENIQYF
17	TRBV20-1	TRBD2	TRBJ2-4	CSARLAGGPAAKNIQYF
13	TRBV29-1	NA	TRBJ2-7	CSVIKTGAYEQYF
13	TRBV20-1	TRBD1	TRBJ2-7	CSAPRTGSYEQYF
13	TRBV15	NA	TRBJ1-5	CATGMGSNQPQHF
15	TRBV7-7	TRBD1	TRBJ1-4	CASSVTGATNEKLFF
15	TRBV10-3	NA	TRBJ2-7	CAISEPGTATYEQYF
14	TRBV20-1	NA	TRBJ1-3	CSASVSGLSNTIYF
14	TRBV18	NA	TRBJ2-1	CASSPPGAYNEQFF
13	TRBV18	NA	TRBJ2-7	CASSPTTDYEQYF
14	TRBV7-2	NA	TRBJ1-1	CASSLALGVPEAFF
13	TRBV20-1	NA	TRBJ2-1	CSALRSGGDEQFF
13	TRBV4-1	NA	TRBJ1-6	CASSQLPGSPLHF
15	TRBV12-5	NA	TRBJ1-5	CASAPPRVRNQPQHF
15	TRBV27	TRBD1	TRBJ1-5	CASRGGTGPDQPQHF
16	TRBV7-9	NA	TRBJ1-3	CASSLVPLDSGNTIYF
16	TRBV27	TRBD2	TRBJ2-5	CASSSLFGGVQETQYF
14	TRBV5-1	NA	TRBJ1-5	CASSPGPPNQPQHF
15	TRBV6-5	TRBD1	TRBJ1-5	CASSQRQGASQPQHF
14	TRBV12-3/TRBV12-4	TRBD2	TRBJ2-1	CASWGLAGVNEQFF
10	TRBV29-1	NA	TRBJ1-1	CSAASAEAFF
16	TRBV6-6	TRBD2	TRBJ2-3	CASSHTGLAAWYTQYF